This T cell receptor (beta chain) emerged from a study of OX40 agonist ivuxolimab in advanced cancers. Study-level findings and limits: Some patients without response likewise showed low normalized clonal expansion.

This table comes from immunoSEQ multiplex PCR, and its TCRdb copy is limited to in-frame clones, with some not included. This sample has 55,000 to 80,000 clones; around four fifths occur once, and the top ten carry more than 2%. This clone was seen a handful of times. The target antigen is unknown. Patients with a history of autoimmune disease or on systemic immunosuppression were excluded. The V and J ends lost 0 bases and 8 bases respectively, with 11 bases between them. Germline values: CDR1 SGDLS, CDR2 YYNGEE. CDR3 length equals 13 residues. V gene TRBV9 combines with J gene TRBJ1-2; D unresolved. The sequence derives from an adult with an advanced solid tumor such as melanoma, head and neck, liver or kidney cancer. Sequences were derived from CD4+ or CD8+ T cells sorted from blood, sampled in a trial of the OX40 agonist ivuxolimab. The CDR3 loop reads CASSVGVLRGYTF. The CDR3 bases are TGTGCCAGCAGCGTAGGAGTCCTGAGGGGCTACACCTTC. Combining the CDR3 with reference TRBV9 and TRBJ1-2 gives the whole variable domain DSGVTQTPKHLITATGQRVTLRCSPRSGDLSVYWYQQSLDQGLQFLIQYYNGEERAKGNILERFSAQQFPDLHSELNLSSLELGDSALYFCASSVGVLRGYTFGSGTRLTVV.